The next 22 T cell receptor beta chains were all read from a single sample in a study of blood T cell repertoires in COVID-19. The method was immunoSEQ multiplex PCR; TCRdb's version includes in-frame clones alone and lacks a portion of them. Of about 220,000 clones listed, about 83% were seen once; the top ten hold 5.5% to 7.5%. The sequenced material came from PBMCs or T cells enriched from blood (not recorded which). Receptors originate from a woman in her forties who had recovered from COVID-19.

The chain links TRBV5-1 to TRBJ1-2; D may be TRBD1 (5 bases). CDR3 size: 13 residues. The germline V and J ends were trimmed by 3 bases and 8 bases, with 14 bases remaining between them. Looked up from germline, CDR1 is SGHRS and CDR2 is YFSETQ. The CDR3 bases are TGCGCCAGCAGCTCGGGGGGAGGAGAGGGCTACACCTTC. Encoded protein: CASSSGGGEGYTF.

This chain joins TRBV30 and TRBJ2-5; possible D gene TRBD2, 6 bases. CDR1 and CDR2 from the germline V gene are GTSNPN and SVGIG (reference sequence). There are 14 residues in the CDR3. V lost 1 base, J lost 2 bases, and 11 bases lay in between. The CDR3 spells CAWSGSSVQETQYF. The DNA of the CDR3 is TGTGCCTGGAGTGGATCTAGCGTACAAGAGACCCAGTACTTC.

This chain joins TRBV28 and TRBJ1-1; weak D call: TRBD1 (5 bases). Deletions cut 6 bases from V and 3 bases from J, with 17 bases between. The germline CDR1 and CDR2 sequences are MDHEN and SYDVKM. The CDR3 consists of 15 residues. CDR3 sequence: CASSPRGTGDTEAFF. Here the CDR3 DNA reads TGTGCCAGCAGCCCCCGGGGGACGGGAGACACTGAAGCTTTCTTT. Using reference TRBV28 and TRBJ1-1 for the parts outside the CDR3, the full variable domain is DVKVTQSSRYLVKRTGEKVFLECVQDMDHENMFWYRQDPGLGLRLIYFSYDVKMKEKGDIPEGYSVSREKKERFSLILESASTNQTSMYLCASSPRGTGDTEAFFGQGTRLTVV.

The CDR3 protein is CASRFGGTDEQFF. In DNA form, the CDR3 reads TGTGCCTCGAGGTTTGGCGGGACCGATGAGCAGTTCTTC. The V gene is TRBV7-8, the J gene TRBJ2-1, with a possible D match to TRBD2 (6 bases). V lost 11 bases and J lost 8, with 19 bases in between. The germline V gene has CDR1 SGHVS and CDR2 FQNEAQ. The CDR3 sequence is 13 residues long.

This clone was picked up a small number of times. The rearrangement uses TRBV7-2 and TRBJ2-7, with TRBD1 as a possible D gene (6 bases). The CDR3 length is 14 residues. Germline assignment: CDR1 SGHTA and CDR2 FQGNSA. With 1 base removed from V and 4 bases from J, the gap between germline ends came to 11 bases. In nucleotides, the CDR3 is TGTGCCAGCAGCTTAGGTCTACAGGGATACGAGCAGTACGTC. Its translation is CASSLGLQGYEQYV.

The chain recombines TRBV28 with TRBJ2-7; 9 bases fit TRBD2. Germline V gives CDR1 MDHEN, CDR2 SYDVKM. The CDR3 length is 18 residues. V trimming: 7 bases; J trimming: 2 bases; junction bases outside the gene matches: 18. CDR3 bases: TGTGCCAGCAAGTCGTCCTTTGGGCGGGAGGGCCGCCCCTACGAGCAGTACTTC. It is translated as CASKSSFGREGRPYEQYF.

The chain uses TRBV18 and TRBJ2-1, with TRBD2 identical over 7 bases. Germline V gene lookup returns CDR1 KGHSH and CDR2 LQKENI. Losses at the gene ends were 4 bases for V and 7 bases for J; bases not matched to a gene: 4. CDR3 length: 13 residues. The DNA for the CDR3 is TGTGCCAGCTCACTCAGGGAGGGGAATGAGCAGTTCTTC. Its protein is CASSLREGNEQFF.

The chain is built from TRBV4-1 and TRBJ1-5, with D maybe TRBD1 (6 bases). The V gene's germline CDR1 is MGHRA and CDR2 YSYEKL. V was trimmed by 0 bases and J by 3 bases, leaving 15 bases between them. This CDR3 region has 17 residues. CDR3 sequence (DNA): TGCGCCAGCAGCCAAGATGGCACAGGGTGGTCCAATCAGCCCCAGCATTTT. Its protein is CASSQDGTGWSNQPQHF.

The chain links TRBV5-1 to TRBJ2-1; D remains unclear. This CDR3 has 16 residues. V lost 0 bases and J lost 0, with 10 bases in between. Germline loops: CDR1 SGHRS, CDR2 YFSETQ. Here the CDR3 reads CASSLAASSSYNEQFF. The DNA of the CDR3 is TGCGCCAGCAGCTTGGCTGCCTCCAGCTCCTACAATGAGCAGTTCTTC.

The table lists this clone with many counts. The chain has TRBV28 and TRBJ2-7; TRBD1 agrees at 9 bases. Trimming at V came to 7 bases and at J to 5 bases, leaving 3 bases not matched to a gene. Germline V gives CDR1 MDHEN, CDR2 SYDVKM. The CDR3 contains 12 residues. CDR3 region: CASTGQGHEQYF. The DNA for the CDR3 is TGTGCCAGCACGGGACAGGGACACGAGCAGTACTTC.

The V and J genes are TRBV10-3 and TRBJ2-1, with 10 bases aligning to TRBD1. The CDR3 has 12 residues. Germline CDR1 is ENHRY and CDR2 is SYGVKD. J lost 14 bases, V lost 3 bases, and 4 bases had no gene match. CDR3 residues: CAISEGTGVEFF. Written as DNA, the CDR3 is TGTGCCATCAGTGAAGGGACAGGGGTCGAGTTCTTC.

The gene calls are TRBV30 and TRBJ2-5, with 9 bases that match TRBD2. CDR3 size: 15 residues. V trimming: 1 base; J trimming: 1 base; junction bases outside the gene matches: 4. Germline CDR1 reads GTSNPN; CDR2 reads SVGIG (reference sequence). This CDR3 reads CAWSGASGVQETQYF. The DNA for the CDR3 is TGTGCCTGGAGTGGGGCTAGCGGGGTCCAAGAGACCCAGTACTTC.

CDR3 amino acids: CASSPPSGSPETQYF. The DNA for the CDR3 is TGTGCCAGCTCACCACCCAGCGGGAGCCCCGAGACCCAGTACTTC. The V call is TRBV18, the J call TRBJ2-5; 8 bases are shared with TRBD2. J gave up 5 bases and V 0 bases, and 5 bases lay outside the gene matches. This CDR3 is 15 amino acids long. Germline values: CDR1 KGHSH, CDR2 LQKENI.

The gene calls are TRBV3-1 (or the pseudogene TRBV3-2) and TRBJ2-7, with D tentatively TRBD2 (6 bases). This CDR3 spans 15 amino acids. With 3 bases removed from V and 4 bases from J, the gap between germline ends came to 16 bases. The germline gives CDR1 LGHDT, CDR2 YNNKEL (reference sequence). The CDR3 nucleotides are TGTGCCAGCAGCCAGTTAGGAGGGCCGGGTTACGAGCAGTACTTC. This gives the protein CASSQLGGPGYEQYF.

The chain couples TRBV29-1 to TRBJ2-5; 8 positions match TRBD2. CDR3 length equals 15 residues. V lost 6 bases, J lost 6 bases, and 15 bases stayed unmatched. CDR1 and CDR2 from the germline V gene are SQVTM and ANQGSEA. The chain's CDR3 is CSVDEPSGLLKTQYF. The CDR3 region has the DNA TGCAGCGTGGACGAACCTAGCGGGCTTCTGAAGACCCAGTACTTC. The variable domain in full, completed from reference TRBV29-1 and TRBJ2-5, reads SAVISQKPSRDICQRGTSLTIQCQVDSQVTMMFWYRQQPGQSLTLIATANQGSEATYESGFVIDKFPISRPNLTFSTLTVSNMSPEDSSIYLCSVDEPSGLLKTQYFGPGTRLLVL.

The sample holds one count of this clone. The V gene is TRBV28, the J gene TRBJ2-6, with 7 bases aligning to TRBD1. CDR3 length equals 17 residues. V was clipped by 2 bases and J by 2 bases; unmatched bases: 6. The germline CDR1 and CDR2 sequences are MDHEN and SYDVKM. In DNA, the CDR3 is TGTGCCAGCAGTTTAAGACAGGGCACCGCTGGGGCCAACGTCCTGACTTTC. Translation gives CASSLRQGTAGANVLTF.

This chain connects TRBV11-2 to TRBJ2-7, with TRBD2 matching over 9 bases. J lost 6 bases, V lost 4 bases, and 1 base had no gene match. The CDR3 loop spans 12 amino acids. The germline V gene encodes CDR1 SGHAT and CDR2 FQNNGV. CDR3 region: CASSWRGGEQYF. In nucleotides, the CDR3 is TGTGCCAGCAGCTGGCGGGGGGGCGAGCAGTACTTC.

The V call is TRBV18, the J call TRBJ1-1; D might be TRBD1 (5 bases). The CDR3 extends over 14 amino acids. Germline V gene data show CDR1 as KGHSH and CDR2 as LQKENI. The V end lost 1 base, the J end lost 1 base, and 7 bases lay between the germline ends. CDR3 sequence: CASSPLQENTEAFF. The CDR3 nucleotides read TGTGCCAGCTCACCACTACAGGAGAACACTGAAGCTTTCTTT.

CDR3 in DNA: TGTGCCAGCAGTACGGGAGGCGCGGATACGCAGTATTTT. This sequence encodes CASSTGGADTQYF. The chain employs TRBV2 and TRBJ2-3; 7 nucleotides line up with TRBD2. The ends lost 5 bases at V and 6 bases at J; junction bases unmatched: 5. This CDR3 contains 13 residues. Germline CDR1 and CDR2: SNHLY and FYNNEI.

The chain couples TRBV19 to TRBJ2-3; D is perhaps TRBD1 (6 bases). The CDR3 extends over 14 amino acids. V shed 6 bases and J shed 0 bases, with 10 bases lying between them. Germline lookup yields CDR1 LNHDA and CDR2 SQIVND (reference sequence). Here the CDR3 DNA reads TGTGCCAGTAGCGCCCAGGGGAGCACAGATACGCAGTATTTT. Residues: CASSAQGSTDTQYF.

J is TRBJ2-7 and V is TRBV5-5, with D perhaps matching TRBD1 (6 bases). V was clipped by 4 bases and J by 2 bases, with 13 bases between them. The CDR3 has 14 residues. Per the germline V gene, CDR1 is SGHKS and CDR2 is YYEKEE (reference sequence). The CDR3 nucleotides are TGTGCCAGCAGCCCACAACAGGGTCCCTACGAGCAGTACTTC. Translation: CASSPQQGPYEQYF.

V usage is TRBV10-3 and J usage is TRBJ2-5, with a possible D match to TRBD1 (6 bases). V gave up 0 bases and J gave up 2 bases, with 10 bases separating them. The CDR3 consists of 15 residues. Germline-derived CDR1 and CDR2 are ENHRY and SYGVKD. CDR3 bases: TGTGCCATCAGTGAGTCTCAGGGGCCTCAAGAGACCCAGTACTTC. This sequence encodes CAISESQGPQETQYF.